The clone carrying this T cell receptor beta chain was recorded a few times. Its specificity is unknown. The length of the CDR3 is 13 residues. J lost 9 bases, V lost 2 bases, and 4 bases had no gene match. Per germline, CDR1 LGHDT and CDR2 YNNKEL (reference sequence). The data originate from a study of blood T cells in healthy people across ages. Each donor had approximately 10 milliliters of peripheral blood drawn. Study-wide findings and caveats: For the donors, CMV status was unknown and possibly confounded expanded clonotype changes. A roughly linear age-dependent decrease characterized TCR beta diversity per million T cells.

The authors ran a second PCR of about 6 to 11 cycles using a sample-barcoded 5' primer and a J-beta primer mix. Each cDNA was tagged by a template-switch adaptor containing 12 random nucleotides. TCRdb processed the 5' RACE reads anew with MiXCR; each CDR3 protein has one entry. The sample shows about 1.8 million distinct CDR3 sequences, roughly 49% of them seen only once. The specimen sequenced was blood. The TCR comes from a woman aged 40 to 50 in good health. The chain recombines TRBV3-1 with TRBJ1-5; TRBD1 matches 7 bases. The chain's CDR3 is CASSQRQGWPQHF. Here the CDR3 DNA reads TGTGCCAGCAGCCAACGACAGGGTTGGCCCCAGCATTTT. Variable domain in full (rest from reference TRBV3-1 and TRBJ1-5): DTAVSQTPKYLVTQMGNDKSIKCEQNLGHDTMYWYKQDSKKFLKIMFSYNNKELIINETVPNRFSPKSPDKAHLNLHINSLELGDSAVYFCASSQRQGWPQHFGDGTRLSIL.